These 17 T cell receptor beta chains came from one sample sequenced in a study of cytomegalovirus exposure and HLA in healthy donors. PCR primers comprised 60 Vbeta and 13 Jbeta primers. TCRdb's table, derived via immunoSEQ multiplex PCR, lists solely in-frame clones and lacks some. The sample contains about 160,000 clones, over 80% of which appear only once. The sequenced material came from PBMCs. The receptors were sampled from a boy aged 2 to 9 in good health and CMV-seronegative.

This clone was seen once. V usage is TRBV7-9 and J usage is TRBJ2-5; 8 nucleotides agree with TRBD1. There are 14 residues in the CDR3. Unmatched junction bases numbered 8, after V lost 6 bases and J lost 5 bases. Germline CDR1 SEHNR, CDR2 FQNEAQ (reference sequence). The CDR3 spells CASSRTGSGETQYF. CDR3 nucleotides: TGTGCCAGCAGTCGGACAGGGAGCGGGGAGACCCAGTACTTC.

This sequence joins TRBV18 and TRBJ2-3, with 10 bases lining up with TRBD1. J was trimmed by 2 bases and V by 8 bases; bases with no gene match: 7. CDR3 length: 15 amino acids. Per germline, CDR1 KGHSH and CDR2 LQKENI. The CDR3 sequence: CASTRTGGYTDTQYF. CDR3 sequence (DNA): TGTGCCAGCACGCGGACAGGGGGATACACAGATACGCAGTATTTT.

The rearrangement links TRBV11-2 to TRBJ2-5, with 12 positions matching TRBD2. Germline trimming cut 2 bases from V and 4 bases from J; bases unmatched to any gene: 5. The CDR3 runs 16 residues. Per the germline V gene, CDR1 is SGHAT and CDR2 is FQNNGV. Here the CDR3 reads CASSLRLAGDRETQYF. The CDR3 DNA is TGTGCCAGCAGCTTACGACTAGCGGGAGATCGAGAGACCCAGTACTTC. Supplemented by reference TRBV11-2 and TRBJ2-5, the full variable domain reads EAGVAQSPRYKIIEKRQSVAFWCNPISGHATLYWYQQILGQGPKLLIQFQNNGVVDDSQLPKDRFSAERLKGVDSTLKIQPAKLEDSAVYLCASSLRLAGDRETQYFGPGTRLLVL.

The V and J genes are TRBV12-5 and TRBJ2-5; TRBD2 is a possible D gene (5 bases). In germline, CDR1 is LGHNT, CDR2 FRNRAP. The CDR3 is 20 amino acids. V lost 0 bases and J lost 1, with 24 bases in between. CDR3 coding DNA: TGTGCTAGTGGTTTGGTACCGGATGGAGAGGGCACGTTTGGCCAAGAGACCCAGTACTTC. This gives the protein CASGLVPDGEGTFGQETQYF.

The chain employs TRBV6-1 and TRBJ2-5; 8 bases match TRBD2. CDR1 MNHNS and CDR2 SASEGT come from the germline V gene. The V gene end was trimmed by 8 bases and the J gene end by 9 bases; junction bases not matched to a gene: 14. This CDR3 spans 14 amino acids. CDR3 DNA sequence: TGTGCCAGCGGGGTAGGAACTAGCGGCCGGCCCCAGTACTTC. This gives the protein CASGVGTSGRPQYF.

The chain is built from TRBV19 and TRBJ2-2; D call uncertain. Germline CDR1 and CDR2: LNHDA and SQIVND (reference sequence). Deletions cut 0 bases from V and 6 bases from J, with 8 bases between. This CDR3 contains 14 residues. CDR3 in amino acids: CASSIDYRAGELFF. CDR3 nucleotide sequence: TGTGCCAGTAGTATAGATTATAGAGCCGGGGAGCTGTTTTTT.

This clone was detected a few times. The chain joins TRBV19 to TRBJ2-1, with 15 bases aligning to TRBD2. Germline values: CDR1 LNHDA, CDR2 SQIVND (reference sequence). The CDR3 runs 16 residues. V lost 4 bases to trimming and J lost 7 bases; unmatched junction nucleotides: 5. The CDR3 sequence: CASSKRGLAGGNEQFF. As DNA, the CDR3 is TGTGCCAGTAGTAAACGGGGACTAGCGGGGGGAAATGAGCAGTTCTTC.

V and J are TRBV11-2 and TRBJ1-3, with D hard to call. The CDR3 contains 15 residues. Trimming took off 1 base at V and 4 bases at J, with 11 bases between the two ends. Germline V gene data show CDR1 as SGHAT and CDR2 as FQNNGV. The CDR3 here is CASSLVWGEGNTIYF. CDR3 DNA: TGTGCCAGCAGCTTAGTTTGGGGAGAAGGAAACACCATATATTTT. The whole variable domain, remainder taken from reference TRBV11-2 and TRBJ1-3, is EAGVAQSPRYKIIEKRQSVAFWCNPISGHATLYWYQQILGQGPKLLIQFQNNGVVDDSQLPKDRFSAERLKGVDSTLKIQPAKLEDSAVYLCASSLVWGEGNTIYFGEGSWLTVV.

The V gene is TRBV5-6, the J gene TRBJ2-1, with 9 bases matching TRBD2. This CDR3 comprises 17 residues. The V gene's germline CDR1 is SGHDT and CDR2 YYEEEE. The V and J ends lost 3 bases and 6 bases, in that order; junction bases with no gene match: 13. This CDR3 is CASSSMGGLAEPNEQFF. The CDR3 DNA sequence: TGTGCCAGCAGCTCAATGGGGGGACTAGCTGAACCCAATGAGCAGTTCTTC. Full variable domain (outside the CDR3, taken from reference TRBV5-6 and TRBJ2-1): DAGVTQSPTHLIKTRGQQVTLRCSPKSGHDTVSWYQQALGQGPQFIFQYYEEEERQRGNFPDRFSGHQFPNYSSELNVNALLLGDSALYLCASSSMGGLAEPNEQFFGPGTRLTVL.

V and J are TRBV18 and TRBJ1-3, with TRBD1 matching over 7 bases. From germline, CDR1 is KGHSH and CDR2 LQKENI. V lost 4 bases to trimming and J lost 0 bases; unmatched junction nucleotides: 3. This CDR3 is built from 15 residues. The CDR3 DNA follows: TGTGCCAGCTCACTACAGGGGAACTCTGGAAACACCATATATTTT. This gives the protein CASSLQGNSGNTIYF. Combining the CDR3 with reference TRBV18 and TRBJ1-3 gives the whole variable domain NAGVMQNPRHLVRRRGQEARLRCSPMKGHSHVYWYRQLPEEGLKFMVYLQKENIIDESGMPKERFSAEFPKEGPSILRIQQVVRGDSAAYFCASSLQGNSGNTIYFGEGSWLTVV.

The gene calls are TRBV11-2 and TRBJ1-2, with D perhaps matching TRBD1 (5 bases). From germline, CDR1 is SGHAT and CDR2 FQNNGV. Deletions cut 5 bases from V and 2 bases from J, with 9 bases between. The CDR3 length is 13 residues. Here the CDR3 reads CASSQGVNYGYTF. DNA for the CDR3: TGTGCCAGCAGCCAGGGTGTCAACTATGGCTACACCTTC.

The chain links TRBV19 to TRBJ2-1; the match to TRBD2 covers 11 bases. The junction had 4 bases not matched to a gene; V was cut back by 1 base and J by 8 bases. The CDR3 consists of 15 residues. Germline V gene sequence: CDR1 LNHDA, CDR2 SQIVND (reference sequence). CDR3 amino acids: CASSIASGRLDEQFF. The CDR3 nucleotides are TGTGCCAGTAGTATAGCTAGCGGGAGGTTGGATGAGCAGTTCTTC. The variable domain in full, with the rest retrieved from reference TRBV19 and TRBJ2-1, is DGGITQSPKYLFRKEGQNVTLSCEQNLNHDAMYWYRQDPGQGLRLIYYSQIVNDFQKGDIAEGYSVSREKKESFPLTVTSAQKNPTAFYLCASSIASGRLDEQFFGPGTRLTVL.

The rearrangement links TRBV5-6 to TRBJ2-1, with a weak D call TRBD2 (5 bases). Germline V gene sequence: CDR1 SGHDT, CDR2 YYEEEE. V lost 0 bases and J 1 base, leaving 17 bases between the germline ends. The CDR3 sequence is 18 residues long. In DNA, the CDR3 is TGTGCCAGCAGCTTGGAAGACGGTCTAGCTAGGTCCTACAATGAGCAGTTCTTC. This encodes CASSLEDGLARSYNEQFF.

CDR3 in amino acids: CASNQGCYTF. The DNA of the CDR3 is TGTGCCAGTAATCAGGGATGCTACACCTTC. The rearrangement joins TRBV19 to TRBJ1-2; possible D gene TRBD1, 5 bases. Deletions cut 7 bases from V and 9 bases from J, with 9 bases between. Germline V gives CDR1 LNHDA, CDR2 SQIVND (reference sequence). The CDR3 spans 10 residues. Variable domain in full (rest from reference TRBV19 and TRBJ1-2): DGGITQSPKYLFRKEGQNVTLSCEQNLNHDAMYWYRQDPGQGLRLIYYSQIVNDFQKGDIAEGYSVSREKKESFPLTVTSAQKNPTAFYLCASNQGCYTFGSGTRLTVV.

The chain uses TRBV2 and TRBJ2-5, with 8 bases fitting TRBD2. Per the germline V gene, CDR1 is SNHLY and CDR2 is FYNNEI. V was clipped by 5 bases and J by 1 base; unmatched bases: 9. The CDR3 is 16 amino acids. As DNA, the CDR3 is TGTGCCAGCAGTCACCGGGGGAGCGGGAGCCAAGAGACCCAGTACTTC. Its protein is CASSHRGSGSQETQYF.

V gene TRBV7-6 combines with J gene TRBJ1-2; D uncertain. Per the germline V gene, CDR1 is SGHVS and CDR2 is FNYEAQ. The V gene lost 5 bases and the J gene lost 0 bases, with 25 bases spanning the gap. This CDR3 region has 19 residues. CDR3 in DNA: TGTGCCAGCAGCCAGCGGTCCGTGTCGGCTAAGCTGACTAACTATGGCTACACCTTC. This codes for CASSQRSVSAKLTNYGYTF.

CDR3 residues: CASSLAPIGGRLNTEAFF. In DNA form, the CDR3 reads TGTGCCAGCAGCTTAGCTCCAATCGGAGGGAGGTTGAACACTGAAGCTTTCTTT. The chain carries TRBV7-2 and TRBJ1-1, with unresolved D. Trimming removed 0 bases from V and 0 bases from J, with 17 bases in between. The CDR3 has 18 residues. Germline lookup yields CDR1 SGHTA and CDR2 FQGNSA.